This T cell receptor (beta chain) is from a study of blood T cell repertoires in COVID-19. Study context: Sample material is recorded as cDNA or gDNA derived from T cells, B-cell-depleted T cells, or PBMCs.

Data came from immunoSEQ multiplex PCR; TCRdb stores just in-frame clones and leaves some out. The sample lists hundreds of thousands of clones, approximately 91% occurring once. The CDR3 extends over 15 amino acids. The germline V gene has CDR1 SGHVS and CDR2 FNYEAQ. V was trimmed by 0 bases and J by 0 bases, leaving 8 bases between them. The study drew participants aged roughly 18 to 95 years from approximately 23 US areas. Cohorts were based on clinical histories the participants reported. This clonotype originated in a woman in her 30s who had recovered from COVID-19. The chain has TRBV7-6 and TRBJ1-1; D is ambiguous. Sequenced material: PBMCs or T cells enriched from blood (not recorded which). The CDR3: CASSLAPGLNTEAFF. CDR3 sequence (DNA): TGTGCCAGCAGCTTAGCCCCGGGGTTGAACACTGAAGCTTTCTTT.